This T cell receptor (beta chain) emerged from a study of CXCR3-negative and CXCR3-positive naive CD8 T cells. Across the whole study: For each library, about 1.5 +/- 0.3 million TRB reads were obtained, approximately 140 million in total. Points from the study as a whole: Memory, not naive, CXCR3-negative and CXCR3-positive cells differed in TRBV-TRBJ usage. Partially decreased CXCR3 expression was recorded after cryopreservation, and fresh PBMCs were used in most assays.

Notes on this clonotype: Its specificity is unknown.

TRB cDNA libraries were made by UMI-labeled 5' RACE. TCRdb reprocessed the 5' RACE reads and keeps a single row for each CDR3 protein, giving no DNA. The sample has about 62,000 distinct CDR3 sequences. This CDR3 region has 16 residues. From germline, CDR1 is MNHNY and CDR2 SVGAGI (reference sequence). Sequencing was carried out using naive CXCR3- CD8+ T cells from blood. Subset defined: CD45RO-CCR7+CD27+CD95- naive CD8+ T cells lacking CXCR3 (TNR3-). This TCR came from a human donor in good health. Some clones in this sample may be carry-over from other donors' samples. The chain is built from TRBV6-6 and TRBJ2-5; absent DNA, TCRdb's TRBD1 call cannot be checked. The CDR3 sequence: CASSYTDRVAQETQYF.